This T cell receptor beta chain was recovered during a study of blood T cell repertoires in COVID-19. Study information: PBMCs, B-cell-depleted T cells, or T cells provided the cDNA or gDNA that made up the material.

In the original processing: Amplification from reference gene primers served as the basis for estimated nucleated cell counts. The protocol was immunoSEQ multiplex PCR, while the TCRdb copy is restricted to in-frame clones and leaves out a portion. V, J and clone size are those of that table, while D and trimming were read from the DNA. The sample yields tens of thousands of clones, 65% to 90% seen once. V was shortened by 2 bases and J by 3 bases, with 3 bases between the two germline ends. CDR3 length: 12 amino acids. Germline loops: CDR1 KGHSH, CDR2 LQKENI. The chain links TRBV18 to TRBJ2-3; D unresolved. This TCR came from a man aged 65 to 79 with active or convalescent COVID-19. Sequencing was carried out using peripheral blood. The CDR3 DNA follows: TGTGCCAGCTCACCAGCGACAGATACGCAGTATTTT. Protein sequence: CASSPATDTQYF.